The 14 T cell receptor beta chains given below trace back to one sample, sequenced in a study of CD8 T cells in ankylosing spondylitis. TCRdb passed the 5' RACE reads through MiXCR, listing each CDR3 protein once. The profile covers 150,000 to 200,000 distinct CDR3 sequences, with under 35% appearing a single time and 6% taken by the ten largest. Sequencing used synovial fluid, either unsorted or a sorted T cell fraction (not recorded which). These receptors originate from a male donor with ankylosing spondylitis.

In its sample, this clonotype was seen a few times. The chain employs TRBV27 and TRBJ1-4, with TRBD1 as a possible D gene (5 bases). There are 15 residues in the CDR3. V was shortened by 4 bases and J by 5 bases, with 14 bases between the two germline ends. Germline V gene data show CDR1 as MNHEY and CDR2 as SMNVEV (reference sequence). This CDR3 is CASSSLGVANEKLFF. The CDR3 nucleotides are TGTGCCAGCAGTTCCCTAGGGGTGGCGAATGAAAAACTGTTTTTT. The full variable domain, with the rest looked up from reference TRBV27 and TRBJ1-4, is EAQVTQNPRYLITVTGKKLTVTCSQNMNHEYMSWYRQDPGLGLRQIYYSMNVEVTDKGDVPEGYKVSRKEKRNFPLILESPSPNQTSLYFCASSSLGVANEKLFFGSGTQLSVL.

This chain joins TRBV2 and TRBJ1-1; D is unclear. The CDR3 is 13 amino acids. Germline values: CDR1 SNHLY, CDR2 FYNNEI. Deletions cut 3 bases from V and 4 bases from J, with 9 bases between. The CDR3 sequence is CASSEAEGTEAFF. The DNA of the CDR3 is TGTGCCAGCAGTGAGGCGGAAGGCACTGAAGCTTTCTTT.

The rearrangement links TRBV18 to TRBJ1-5; the match to TRBD1 covers 7 bases. The V gene end was trimmed by 5 bases and the J gene end by 8 bases; junction bases not matched to a gene: 15. CDR3 length: 16 residues. Germline CDR1 KGHSH, CDR2 LQKENI. CDR3 DNA sequence: TGTGCCAGCTCAATCAACCCACTCAGGGGGAGGGAGCCCCAGCATTTT. This translates into CASSINPLRGREPQHF.

This clonotype is labeled as medium-sized. V usage is TRBV28 and J usage is TRBJ2-1, with TRBD2 identical over 8 bases. The CDR3 loop spans 16 amino acids. Per germline, CDR1 MDHEN and CDR2 SYDVKM. V was pared by 5 bases and J by 3 bases, with 9 bases of the junction left unmatched. CDR3 nucleotides: TGTGCCAGCAGTCCTTTCGGTGGGACTAGCTACAATGAGCAGTTCTTC. Protein: CASSPFGGTSYNEQFF. The whole variable domain, filled in from reference TRBV28 and TRBJ2-1, reads DVKVTQSSRYLVKRTGEKVFLECVQDMDHENMFWYRQDPGLGLRLIYFSYDVKMKEKGDIPEGYSVSREKKERFSLILESASTNQTSMYLCASSPFGGTSYNEQFFGPGTRLTVL.

This clonotype came up a few times. The chain uses TRBV2 and TRBJ2-1, with D perhaps TRBD1 or TRBD2 (6 bases each). CDR3 size: 13 residues. Trimming removed 6 bases at V and 15 bases at J, with 21 bases between. CDR1 and CDR2 (germline): SNHLY, FYNNEI. The CDR3 bases are TGTGCCAGCAGCAAAAACCAACCGGGGGCGAGGTTCTTC. It encodes CASSKNQPGARFF. Drawing the rest from reference TRBV2 and TRBJ2-1, the complete variable domain is EPEVTQTPSHQVTQMGQEVILRCVPISNHLYFYWYRQILGQKVEFLVSFYNNEISEKSEIFDDQFSVERPDGSNFTLKIRSTKLEDSAMYFCASSKNQPGARFFGPGTRLTVL.

The V call is TRBV13, the J call TRBJ1-1; a weak D match, TRBD1 (6 bases). Trimming removed 5 bases at V and 4 bases at J, with 17 bases between. Germline CDR1 and CDR2: PRHDT and FYEKMQ (reference sequence). This CDR3 has 15 residues. The CDR3 DNA follows: TGTGCCAGCAGCGCCATACAGGGATCCAGCACTGAAGCTTTCTTT. The encoded protein is CASSAIQGSSTEAFF.

V gene TRBV7-1 combines with J gene TRBJ2-1; the match to TRBD1 covers 9 bases. TRBV7-1 is assigned to the ORF class and has an uncertain function. This CDR3 comprises 22 residues. V shed 3 bases, J shed 5 bases, and the junction held 26 bases outside the gene matches. The chain's CDR3 is CASSSFRLTLWGQGSADNEQFF. Here the CDR3 DNA reads TGTGCCAGCAGCTCCTTCCGGTTAACATTGTGGGGACAGGGTTCAGCCGACAATGAGCAGTTCTTC.

The chain's CDR3 is CASSSGQGIRYQPQHF. The CDR3 nucleotides read TGTGCCAGCAGTTCGGGACAGGGTATAAGGTATCAGCCCCAGCATTTT. V and J are TRBV12-3 or TRBV12-4 and TRBJ1-5; the match to TRBD1 covers 9 bases. The CDR3 has 16 amino acids. The V and J ends lost 4 bases and 5 bases, in that order; junction bases with no gene match: 9.

The chain employs TRBV2 and TRBJ2-3, with D perhaps TRBD2 (6 bases). The CDR3 spans 14 residues. CDR1 and CDR2 (germline): SNHLY, FYNNEI. Trimming pared 7 bases from V and 2 bases from J, leaving 13 bases between. In DNA, the CDR3 is TGTGCCAGCACTCGGGACTTCCTCACAGATACGCAGTATTTT. Its protein product is CASTRDFLTDTQYF.

A few counts support this clonotype. The rearrangement joins TRBV19 to TRBJ1-1; D unresolved. The germline CDR1 and CDR2 sequences are LNHDA and SQIVND (reference sequence). CDR3 length equals 15 residues. With 4 bases removed from V and 3 bases from J, the gap between germline ends came to 15 bases. The CDR3 DNA follows: TGTGCCAGTAGTACCCCCGGAGGGAGGGACACTGAAGCTTTCTTT. Residues: CASSTPGGRDTEAFF.

This clonotype is a singleton in its sample. The V call is TRBV12-3 or TRBV12-4, the J call TRBJ1-1; TRBD1 might be the D (5 bases). The CDR3 has 12 residues. Trimming pared 5 bases from V and 7 bases from J, leaving 11 bases between. CDR3 region: CASSITGNEAFF. The CDR3 DNA follows: TGTGCCAGCAGTATAACAGGTAATGAAGCTTTCTTT.

Notes on this clonotype: A much more abundant neighbour one base away suggests this may be a read error. This chain joins TRBV7-2 and TRBJ2-3; TRBD2 aligns across 8 bases. In germline, CDR1 is SGHTA, CDR2 FQGNSA. This CDR3 has 15 amino acids. The J segment lost 6 bases and the V segment lost 4 bases, leaving 9 bases of the junction unmatched. CDR3 sequence reads: CASSSYSGTSDTQYF. DNA of the CDR3: TGTGCCAGCAGCTCCTATAGCGGGACATCGGATACGCAGTATTTT.

The chain uses TRBV20-1 and TRBJ1-5, with D perhaps matching TRBD1 (6 bases). The V end was cut by 3 bases, the J end by 3 bases, with 15 bases between. CDR3 size: 15 residues. The V gene's germline CDR1 is DFQATT and CDR2 SNEGSKA (reference sequence). CDR3 DNA: TGCAGTGCTAGGGAGTGGGCAGGGGACAATCAGCCCCAGCATTTT. Residues: CSAREWAGDNQPQHF.

This clonotype appeared a single time. The chain carries TRBV11-2 and TRBJ2-5; perhaps TRBD2 as D (5 bases). The germline CDR1 and CDR2 sequences are SGHAT and FQNNGV. The CDR3 covers 13 residues. The V end lost 3 bases, the J end lost 4 bases, and 9 bases lay between the germline ends. The CDR3 is CASSFAGPETQYF. CDR3 nucleotides: TGTGCCAGCAGCTTTGCGGGTCCAGAGACCCAGTACTTC. The complete variable domain, with remaining parts taken from reference TRBV11-2 and TRBJ2-5, reads EAGVAQSPRYKIIEKRQSVAFWCNPISGHATLYWYQQILGQGPKLLIQFQNNGVVDDSQLPKDRFSAERLKGVDSTLKIQPAKLEDSAVYLCASSFAGPETQYFGPGTRLLVL.